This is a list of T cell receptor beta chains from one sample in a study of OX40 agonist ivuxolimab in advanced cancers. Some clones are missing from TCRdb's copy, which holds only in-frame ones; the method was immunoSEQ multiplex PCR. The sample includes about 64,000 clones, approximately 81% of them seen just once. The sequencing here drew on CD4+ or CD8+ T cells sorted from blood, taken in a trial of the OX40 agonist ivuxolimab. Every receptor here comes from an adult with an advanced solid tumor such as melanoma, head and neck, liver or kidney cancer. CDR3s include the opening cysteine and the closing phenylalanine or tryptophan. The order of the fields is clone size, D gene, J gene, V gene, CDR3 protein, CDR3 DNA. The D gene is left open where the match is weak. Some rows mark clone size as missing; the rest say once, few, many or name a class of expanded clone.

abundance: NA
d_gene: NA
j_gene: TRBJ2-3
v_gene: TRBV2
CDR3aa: CSSRGPGTDTQYF
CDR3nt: TGTAGCTCCCGGGGGCCTGGCACAGATACGCAGTATTTT

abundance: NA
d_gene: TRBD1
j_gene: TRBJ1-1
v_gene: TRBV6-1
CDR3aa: CASSKNRGTNTEAFF
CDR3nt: TGTGCCAGCAGCAAAAACAGGGGTACGAACACTGAAGCTTTCTTT

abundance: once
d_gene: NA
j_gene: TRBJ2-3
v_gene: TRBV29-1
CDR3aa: CSARGRSTDTQYF
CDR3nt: TGCAGCGCGCGGGGGCGAAGCACAGATACGCAGTATTTT

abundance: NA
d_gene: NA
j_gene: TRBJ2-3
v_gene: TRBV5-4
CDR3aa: CASSLSATDTQYF
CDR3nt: TGTGCCAGCAGCTTGAGTGCCACAGATACGCAGTATTTT

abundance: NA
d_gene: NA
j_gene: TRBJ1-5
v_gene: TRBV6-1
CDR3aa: CASSPGWNQPQHF
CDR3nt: TGTGCCAGCAGTCCAGGGTGGAATCAGCCCCAGCATTTT

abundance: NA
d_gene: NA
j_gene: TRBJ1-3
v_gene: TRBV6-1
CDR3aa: CASSHGQLSGNTIYF
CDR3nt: TGTGCCAGCAGTCATGGGCAGCTCTCTGGAAACACCATATATTTT

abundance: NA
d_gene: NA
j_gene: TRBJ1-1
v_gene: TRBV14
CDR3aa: CASSRLGRYSPEGTEAFF
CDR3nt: TGTGCCAGCAGCCGTCTTGGGAGATACAGCCCCGAGGGCACTGAAGCTTTCTTT

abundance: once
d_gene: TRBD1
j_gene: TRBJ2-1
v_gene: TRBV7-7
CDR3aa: CASSLGQGPHSYNEQFF
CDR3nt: TGTGCTAGCAGCCTCGGACAGGGGCCGCACTCCTACAATGAGCAGTTCTTC

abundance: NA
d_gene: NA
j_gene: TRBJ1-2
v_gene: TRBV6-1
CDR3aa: CASSKRAPNYGYTF
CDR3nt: TGTGCCAGCAGTAAAAGGGCTCCTAACTATGGCTACACCTTC

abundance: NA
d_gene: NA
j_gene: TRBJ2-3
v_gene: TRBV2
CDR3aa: CASSEGGGDTQYF
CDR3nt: TGTGCCAGCAGTGAGGGGGGCGGGGATACGCAGTATTTT

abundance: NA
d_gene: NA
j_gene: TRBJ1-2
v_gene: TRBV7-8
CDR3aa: CASKPSGGHGYTF
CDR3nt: TGTGCCAGCAAACCCTCGGGCGGACATGGCTACACCTTC